This entry concerns a single TCR beta chain. Each participant's cohort was designated according to participant-reported clinical history. Exposed enrollees encountered a COVID-19 case at some point within 2 weeks before study entry. Germline loops: CDR1 ENHRY, CDR2 SYGVKD. The CDR3 sequence is 15 residues long. Trimming removed 0 bases from V and 4 bases from J, with 7 bases in between. The data are from a study of blood T cell repertoires in COVID-19. Original methodology: Amplification from reference gene primers served as the basis for estimated nucleated cell counts. The table came from immunoSEQ multiplex PCR; TCRdb's copy has only in-frame clones and leaves some out. That table furnishes V, J and clone size, whereas the DNA furnished D and trimming. This table holds 350,000 or so clones, about 88% found once.

The chain links TRBV10-3 to TRBJ1-6; D not certain. Sequences were obtained from PBMCs or T cells enriched from blood (not recorded which). The origin of this receptor is a woman aged 30 to 39 who had been exposed to COVID-19. The CDR3 nucleotides are TGTGCCATCAGTGAGTCCGGGATTTATAATTCACCCCTCCACTTT. Translating it yields CAISESGIYNSPLHF.